This T cell receptor (beta chain) was obtained from a study of CXCR3-negative and CXCR3-positive naive CD8 T cells. Study-wide context: Sequencing brought in about 140 million TRB reads altogether, and each library got about 1.5 +/- 0.3 million. Study-level results: In both naive subsets diversity was comparably high, whereas memory CD8+ cells showed much lower diversity. Within a donor, both naive subsets shared TRBV-TRBJ usage, unlike memory cells.

In regard to this clonotype: Its cognate antigen is unknown.

It was by 5' RACE with UMI labels that the TRB cDNA libraries were prepared. TCRdb reprocessed the 5' RACE reads and reports one entry per CDR3 protein, with no DNA. This specimen shows about 56,000 distinct CDR3 sequences; the ten leading clones hold about 20%. CDR1 and CDR2 from the germline V gene are DFQATT and SNEGSKA (reference sequence). The CDR3 totals 16 residues. Using triplicate sorts, about 270,000 cells were collected each time from every CD8+ T cell subset. The rearrangement joins TRBV20-1 to TRBJ2-1; TCRdb outputs TRBD2, but without DNA this stays unchecked. This receptor was identified in a human donor in good health. Some clones in this sample may be carry-over from other donors' samples. The specimen was memory CD8+ T cells from blood. The CDR3 region is CSARVVAGGFYNEQFF.